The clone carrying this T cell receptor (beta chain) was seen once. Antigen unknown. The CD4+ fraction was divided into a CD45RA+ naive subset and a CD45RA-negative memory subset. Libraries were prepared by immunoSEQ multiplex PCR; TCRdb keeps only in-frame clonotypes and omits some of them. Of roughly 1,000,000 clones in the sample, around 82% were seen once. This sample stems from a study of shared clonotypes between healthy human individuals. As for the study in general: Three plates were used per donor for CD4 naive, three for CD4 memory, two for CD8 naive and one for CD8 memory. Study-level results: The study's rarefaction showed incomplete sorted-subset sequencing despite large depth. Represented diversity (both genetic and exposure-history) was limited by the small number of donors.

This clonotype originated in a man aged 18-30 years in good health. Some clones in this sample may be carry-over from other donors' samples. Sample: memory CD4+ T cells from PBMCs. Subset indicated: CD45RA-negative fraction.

The CDR3 here is CASSYIGAREQYF. CDR3 coding DNA: TGTGCCAGCAGTTATATCGGGGCCCGCGAGCAGTACTTC. J is TRBJ2-7 and V is TRBV6-5; perhaps D is TRBD1 or TRBD2 (5 bases each). Trimming removed 3 bases from V and 6 bases from J, with 12 bases in between. The CDR3 extends over 13 amino acids. The germline V gene has CDR1 MNHEY and CDR2 SVGAGI.